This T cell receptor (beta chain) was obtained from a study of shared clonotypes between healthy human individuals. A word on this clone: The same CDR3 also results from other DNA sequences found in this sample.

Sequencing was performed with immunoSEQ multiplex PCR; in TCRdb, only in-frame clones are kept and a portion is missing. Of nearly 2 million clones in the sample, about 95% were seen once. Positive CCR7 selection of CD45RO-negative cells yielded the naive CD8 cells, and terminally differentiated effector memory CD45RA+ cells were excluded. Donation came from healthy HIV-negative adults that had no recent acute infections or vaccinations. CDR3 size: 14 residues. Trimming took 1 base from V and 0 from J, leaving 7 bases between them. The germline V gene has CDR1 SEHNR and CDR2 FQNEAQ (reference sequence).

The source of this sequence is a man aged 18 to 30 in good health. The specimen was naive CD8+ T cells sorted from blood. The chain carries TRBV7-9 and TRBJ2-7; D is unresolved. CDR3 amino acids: CASSLEENSYEQYF. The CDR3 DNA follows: TGTGCCAGCAGCTTAGAGGAAAACTCCTACGAGCAGTACTTC.